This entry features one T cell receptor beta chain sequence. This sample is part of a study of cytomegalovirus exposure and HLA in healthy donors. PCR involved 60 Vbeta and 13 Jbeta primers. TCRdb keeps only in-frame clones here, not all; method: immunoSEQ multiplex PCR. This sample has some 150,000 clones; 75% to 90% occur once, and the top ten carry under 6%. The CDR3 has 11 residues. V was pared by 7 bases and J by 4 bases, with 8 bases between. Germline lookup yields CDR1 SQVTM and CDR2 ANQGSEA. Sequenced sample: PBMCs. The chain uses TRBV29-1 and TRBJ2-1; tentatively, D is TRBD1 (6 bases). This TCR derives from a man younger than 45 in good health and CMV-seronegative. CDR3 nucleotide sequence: TGCAGCGGGGACACATACAATGAGCAGTTCTTC. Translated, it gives CSGDTYNEQFF.